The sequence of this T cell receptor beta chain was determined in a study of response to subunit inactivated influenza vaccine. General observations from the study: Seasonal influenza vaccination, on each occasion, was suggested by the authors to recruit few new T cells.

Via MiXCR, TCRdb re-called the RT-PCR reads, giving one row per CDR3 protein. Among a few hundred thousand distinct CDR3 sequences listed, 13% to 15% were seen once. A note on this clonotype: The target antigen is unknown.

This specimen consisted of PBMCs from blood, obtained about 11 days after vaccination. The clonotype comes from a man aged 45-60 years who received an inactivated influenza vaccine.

DNA for the CDR3: TGTGCCAGTCTTTCACGGGGGGGCAATCAGCCCCAGCATTTT. Amino acids: CASLSRGGNQPQHF. The chain recombines TRBV6-2 or TRBV6-3 with TRBJ1-5, with a weak D call TRBD1 (5 bases). The CDR3 consists of 14 residues. V shed 9 bases and J shed 2 bases, with 14 bases lying between them. Germline loops: CDR1 MNHEY, CDR2 SVGEGT.